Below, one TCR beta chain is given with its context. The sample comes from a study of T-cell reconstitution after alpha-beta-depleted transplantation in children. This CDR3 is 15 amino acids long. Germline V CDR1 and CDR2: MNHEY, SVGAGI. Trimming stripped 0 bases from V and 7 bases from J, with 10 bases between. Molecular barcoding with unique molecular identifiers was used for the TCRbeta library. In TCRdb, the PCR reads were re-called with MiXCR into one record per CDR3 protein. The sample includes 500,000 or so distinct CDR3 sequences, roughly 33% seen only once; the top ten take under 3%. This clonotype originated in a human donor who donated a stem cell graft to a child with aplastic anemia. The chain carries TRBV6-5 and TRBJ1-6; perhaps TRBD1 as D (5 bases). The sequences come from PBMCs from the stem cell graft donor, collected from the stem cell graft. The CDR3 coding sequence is TGTGCCAGCAGTTACTCTGCAGGGCAGAATTCACCCCTCCACTTT. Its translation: CASSYSAGQNSPLHF.